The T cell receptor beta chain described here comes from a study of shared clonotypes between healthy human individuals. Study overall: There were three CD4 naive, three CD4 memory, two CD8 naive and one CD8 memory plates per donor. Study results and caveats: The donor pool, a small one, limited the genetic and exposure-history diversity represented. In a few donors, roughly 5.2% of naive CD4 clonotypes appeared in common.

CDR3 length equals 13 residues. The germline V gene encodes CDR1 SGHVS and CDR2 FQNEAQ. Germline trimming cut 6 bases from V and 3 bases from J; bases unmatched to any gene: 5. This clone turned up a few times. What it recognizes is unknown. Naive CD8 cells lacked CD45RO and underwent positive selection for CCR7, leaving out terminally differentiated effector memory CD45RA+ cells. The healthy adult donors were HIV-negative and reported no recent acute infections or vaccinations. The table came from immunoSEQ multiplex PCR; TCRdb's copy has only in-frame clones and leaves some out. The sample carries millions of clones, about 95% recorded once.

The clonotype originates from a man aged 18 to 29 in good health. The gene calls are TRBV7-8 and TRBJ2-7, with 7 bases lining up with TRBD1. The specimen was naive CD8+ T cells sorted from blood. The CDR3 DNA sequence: TGTGCCAGCAGTTCGAACAGGGGCTACGAGCAGTACTTC. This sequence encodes CASSSNRGYEQYF.